The sequence of this TCR beta chain was determined in a study of CD8+ T cells in alopecia areata. Treatment given: oral pan-JAK inhibitor, 5-10 mg twice daily. Reverse transcription of extracted RNA yielded cDNA, which provided the sequencing template. The method was immunoSEQ multiplex PCR; TCRdb's version includes in-frame clones alone and lacks a portion of them. The profile shows 35,000 to 45,000 clones, roughly 89% of them singletons. CDR1 and CDR2 from the germline V gene are SGHRS and YFSETQ. There are 12 residues in the CDR3. The sample in question was CD8+ T cells sorted from blood, obtained at week 24, from a patient treated with tofacitinib. The rearrangement links TRBV5-1 to TRBJ2-5; no clear D gene. The J call is uncertain, as TRBJ2-7 better fits the DNA end. The TCR originated in a human donor with alopecia areata. The CDR3 bases are TGCGCCAGCAGCTTGGAGGGCTACGAGCAGTACTTC. Translated: CASSLEGYEQYF.